Listed here are 9 T cell receptor beta chains from one sample, sequenced in a study of TIL therapy for anti-PD-1-resistant metastatic lung cancer listed by TCRdb under 2021. TCR beta CDR3 regions were amplified from genomic DNA by bias-controlled multiplex PCR with the immunoSEQ v3 hsTCRB kit. Held by TCRdb, this immuneACCESS table contains in-frame sequences only and omits some clones. Under half of the omission traces to an unresolved V gene where checked; the cause of the rest is unknown. Here the sample has about 60,000 clones; around nine tenths occur a single time. The top ten clonotypes cover just over 2.5% of the sample. This specimen's time point label, per the study, means: pre-treatment sample, taken before nivolumab and TIL therapy. The sample was blood, taken at baseline. The source is a person aged 25-85 years with non-small cell lung cancer.

This clone occurred a few times. The chain joins TRBV9 to TRBJ2-1; 10 nucleotides align to TRBD2. Losses at the gene ends were 6 bases for V and 11 bases for J; bases not matched to a gene: 8. This CDR3 comprises 13 residues. Germline values: CDR1 SGDLS, CDR2 YYNGEE. As DNA, the CDR3 is TGTGCCAGCACGGAGCCTAGCGGGAGACAGCAGTTCTTC. Its protein is CASTEPSGRQQFF.

The chain couples TRBV10-1 to TRBJ2-1, with 7 bases aligning to TRBD1. The CDR3 totals 16 residues. The ends lost 2 bases at V and 5 bases at J; junction bases unmatched: 9. Germline CDR1 and CDR2: WNHNN and SYGVQD (reference sequence). CDR3: CASSETTGTDNNEQFF. Written as DNA, the CDR3 is TGCGCCAGCAGTGAGACGACCGGGACAGATAACAATGAGCAGTTCTTC.

The chain uses TRBV27 and TRBJ2-1, with TRBD2 matching over 15 bases. The CDR3 is 17 amino acids. V dropped 4 bases and J dropped 7; count of bases not matched to a gene: 8. Germline CDR1 is MNHEY and CDR2 is SMNVEV (reference sequence). In nucleotides, the CDR3 is TGTGCCAGCAGTTCCGGGACTAGCGGGGGGTGGGGGAATGAGCAGTTCTTC. Translating it yields CASSSGTSGGWGNEQFF.

The chain links TRBV5-3 to TRBJ1-6, with D hard to call. TRBV5-3 is an open reading frame whose function is uncertain. With 8 bases removed from V and 0 bases from J, the gap between germline ends came to 9 bases. This CDR3 comprises 14 residues. The CDR3 nucleotides read TGTGCCAGTAAGACCAGCTCCTATAATTCACCCCTCCACTTT. It codes for CASKTSSYNSPLHF.

The chain is built from TRBV7-9 and TRBJ2-3; TRBD2 aligns across 7 bases. With V trimmed by 2 bases and J by 5 bases, 7 bases remained unmatched. CDR3 size: 15 residues. The germline gives CDR1 SEHNR, CDR2 FQNEAQ (reference sequence). The CDR3 DNA sequence: TGTGCCAGCAGCTTATTCGGGGAGGGCGGAGATACGCAGTATTTT. Its protein product is CASSLFGEGGDTQYF. Variable domain in full (rest from reference TRBV7-9 and TRBJ2-3): DTGVSQNPRHKITKRGQNVTFRCDPISEHNRLYWYRQTLGQGPEFLTYFQNEAQLEKSRLLSDRFSAERPKGSFSTLEIQRTEQGDSAMYLCASSLFGEGGDTQYFGPGTRLTVL.

The chain carries TRBV5-1 and TRBJ1-2; the D gene is possibly TRBD1 (6 bases). Deletions cut 0 bases from V and 8 bases from J, with 14 bases between. This CDR3 has 14 residues. CDR1 is SGHRS, CDR2 YFSETQ, per germline. The CDR3 DNA follows: TGCGCCAGCAGCTTGGATGGGGGCCTTCGGGGCTACACCTTC. It codes for CASSLDGGLRGYTF.

The chain carries TRBV19 and TRBJ2-1; 7 nucleotides line up with TRBD1. CDR3 length: 16 amino acids. Germline values: CDR1 LNHDA, CDR2 SQIVND (reference sequence). The V and J ends lost 1 base and 8 bases, in that order; junction bases with no gene match: 11. CDR3 DNA: TGTGCCAGTAGTATAGCAGGGGGACGATGGGGCGATGAGCAGTTCTTC. This gives the protein CASSIAGGRWGDEQFF.

The chain recombines TRBV5-1 with TRBJ2-7, with 7 bases aligning to TRBD2. Germline V CDR1 and CDR2: SGHRS, YFSETQ. The CDR3 is 14 amino acids. V lost 0 bases to trimming and J lost 4 bases; unmatched junction nucleotides: 4. The DNA of the CDR3 is TGCGCCAGCAGCTTGGTTGGGGGGGTATACGAGCAGTACTTC. The encoded protein is CASSLVGGVYEQYF. The entire variable domain, with the rest obtained from reference TRBV5-1 and TRBJ2-7, is as follows: KAGVTQTPRYLIKTRGQQVTLSCSPISGHRSVSWYQQTPGQGLQFLFEYFSETQRNKGNFPGRFSGRQFSNSRSEMNVSTLELGDSALYLCASSLVGGVYEQYFGPGTRLTVT.

This chain links TRBV18 with TRBJ2-3; TRBD2 agrees at 9 bases. Trimming cost V 0 bases and J 6 bases; bases outside gene matches: 7. The CDR3 consists of 16 residues. The germline V gene has CDR1 KGHSH and CDR2 LQKENI. The CDR3 region is CASSPPRAGGKDTQYF. CDR3 bases: TGTGCCAGCTCACCACCGCGAGCGGGAGGCAAGGATACGCAGTATTTT. The variable domain in full, completed from reference TRBV18 and TRBJ2-3, reads NAGVMQNPRHLVRRRGQEARLRCSPMKGHSHVYWYRQLPEEGLKFMVYLQKENIIDESGMPKERFSAEFPKEGPSILRIQQVVRGDSAAYFCASSPPRAGGKDTQYFGPGTRLTVL.